This T cell receptor beta chain was captured in a study of blood T cell repertoires in COVID-19. Study-wide context: In each case, the material was cDNA or gDNA derived from T cells, B-cell-depleted T cells, or PBMCs.

The repertoire was sequenced with immunoSEQ multiplex PCR; TCRdb's copy has only in-frame clones and lacks some. The data contain just under 250,000 clones, roughly 91% of them seen just once; the ten biggest clones take up more than 3.5%. Per germline, CDR1 MDHEN and CDR2 SYDVKM. The CDR3 totals 14 residues. Trimming removed 6 bases from V and 7 bases from J, with 18 bases in between. Participants were aged roughly 18 to 90 years, lived in some 23 US areas, and enrolled virtually. Assignment of participants to cohorts was predicated upon participant-reported clinical history. Recovered participants had two consecutive negative NP/OP PCR tests, healthcare professional clearance, or symptom resolution.

The receptor was derived from a woman under 40 who had recovered from COVID-19. The chain recombines TRBV28 with TRBJ1-1; D gene uncertain. The sample comprised PBMCs or T cells enriched from blood (not recorded which). The CDR3 nucleotides read TGTGCCAGCAGCCGTGGTGTGTCGGGGAATGAAGCTTTCTTT. Translated: CASSRGVSGNEAFF.